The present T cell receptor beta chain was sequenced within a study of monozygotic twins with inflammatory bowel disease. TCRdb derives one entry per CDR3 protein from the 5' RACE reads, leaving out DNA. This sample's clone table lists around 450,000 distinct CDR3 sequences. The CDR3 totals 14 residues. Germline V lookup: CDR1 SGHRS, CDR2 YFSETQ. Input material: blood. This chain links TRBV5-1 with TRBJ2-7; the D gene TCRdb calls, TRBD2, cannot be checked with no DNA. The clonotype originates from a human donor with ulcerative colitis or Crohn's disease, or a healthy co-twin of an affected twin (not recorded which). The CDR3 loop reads CASSLAGGSAEQYF.